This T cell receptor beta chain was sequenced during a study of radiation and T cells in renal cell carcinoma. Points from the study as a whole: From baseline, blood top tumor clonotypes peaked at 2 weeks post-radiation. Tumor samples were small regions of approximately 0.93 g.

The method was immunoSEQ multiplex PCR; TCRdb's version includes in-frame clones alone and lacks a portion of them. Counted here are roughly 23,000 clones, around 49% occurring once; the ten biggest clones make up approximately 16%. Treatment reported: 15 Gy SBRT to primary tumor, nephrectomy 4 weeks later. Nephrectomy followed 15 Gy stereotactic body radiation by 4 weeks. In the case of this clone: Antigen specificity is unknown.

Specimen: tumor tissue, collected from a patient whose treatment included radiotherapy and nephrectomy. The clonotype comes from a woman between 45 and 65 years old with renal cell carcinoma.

CDR3 nucleotides: TGTGCCTGGAGTCCGAAGACAGGGTCGTCACCCCTCCACTTT. It specifies CAWSPKTGSSPLHF. This chain uses TRBV30 with TRBJ1-6, with 7 bases matching TRBD1. V shed 2 bases and J 10 bases; nucleotides not matched to a gene: 8. From germline, CDR1 is GTSNPN and CDR2 SVGIG (reference sequence). The CDR3 is 14 residues long. The variable domain in full, completed from reference TRBV30 and TRBJ1-6, reads SQTIHQWPATLVQPVGSPLSLECTVEGTSNPNLYWYRQAAGRGLQLLFYSVGIGQISSEVPQNLSASRPQDRQFILSSKKLLLSDSGFYLCAWSPKTGSSPLHFGNGTRLTVT.